The present entry profiles one TCR beta chain with its context. Its antigen is undetermined. Cultured CD4+ T-cell DNA underwent Oncomine TCR Beta short-read sequencing. It was cultured CD4+ T cells from which genomic DNA was extracted. TCRdb reprocessed the PCR reads via MiXCR and lists one record per CDR3 protein. This table has thousands of distinct CDR3 sequences, about 40% appearing once. CDR1 and CDR2 (germline): DFQATT, SNEGSKA (reference sequence). This CDR3 region has 15 residues. The J segment lost 5 bases and the V segment lost 6 bases, leaving 11 bases of the junction unmatched. This specimen comes from a study of vaccination and CD4 T cells after COVID-19. Treatment denoted: roughly 10-day PBMC culture with coronavirus spike peptide pools or control peptides (ViraFEST assay). Wells contained 1.5 million to 2.5 million PBMCs each, and these were cultured with around 10 IU/ml IL-2 and roughly 10 ug/ml peptide pools.

Material: CD4+ T cells from blood, cultured in vitro. The rearrangement uses TRBV20-1 and TRBJ2-3, with 10 positions matching TRBD1. The clonotype comes from a human donor who had recovered from COVID-19. The CDR3 sequence: CSATPGTGVGDTQYF. The CDR3, as DNA: TGCAGTGCAACCCCAGGGACAGGGGTGGGAGATACGCAGTATTTT.